These 8 T cell receptor beta chains originate from one sample sequenced in a study of neurological immune-mediated disorders. TCRdb reprocessed the 5' RACE reads via MiXCR and lists one record per CDR3 protein. This sample has under 20,000 distinct CDR3 sequences, with 27% found just once. Sequenced: PBMCs. Receptors originate from a man between 50 and 59 years old with HTLV-1-associated myelopathy (HAM/TSP).

The table lists this clonotype with a count of one. The germline gene is not matched at one end of the junction; a read error may be the cause. The genes are TRBV7-9 and TRBJ1-6; a weak D match, TRBD1 (5 bases). The length of the CDR3 is 17 residues. CDR1 and CDR2 (germline): SEHNR, FQNEAQ (reference sequence). The CDR3 sequence is CASSNPPGGGVLSHLHF. The CDR3 DNA reads TGTGCCAGCAGCAACCCCCCTGGGGGTGGGGTTTTATCACACCTCCACTTT.

The chain employs TRBV4-3 and TRBJ1-5; 9 nucleotides agree with TRBD1. CDR1 is LGHNA, CDR2 YSLEER, per germline. The J segment lost 5 bases and the V segment lost 0 bases, leaving 2 bases of the junction unmatched. The length of the CDR3 is 15 residues. For the CDR3, the DNA is TGCGCCAGCAGCCAAGATAGGACAGGGGATCAGCCCCAGCATTTT. This codes for CASSQDRTGDQPQHF.

As to this clonotype: A much more abundant neighbour one base away suggests this may be a read error. V gene TRBV19 combines with J gene TRBJ1-5, with no clear D. Germline V lookup: CDR1 LNHDA, CDR2 SQIVND (reference sequence). The CDR3 is 16 residues long. Trimming removed 6 bases at V and 8 bases at J, with 23 bases between. The CDR3: CASSHAPGIAGKPQHF. The CDR3 DNA sequence: TGTGCCAGTAGCCACGCCCCGGGGATAGCCGGGAAGCCCCAGCATTTT.

The V and J genes are TRBV6-5 and TRBJ2-3; D call uncertain. This CDR3 has 14 amino acids. Germline-derived CDR1 and CDR2 are MNHEY and SVGAGI. Trimming took off 0 bases at V and 2 bases at J, with 6 bases between the two ends. CDR3 region: CASSYSSHTDTQYF. For the CDR3, the DNA is TGTGCCAGCAGTTACTCTAGCCACACAGATACGCAGTATTTT.

This clonotype was seen many times. The gene calls are TRBV9 and TRBJ1-3; D uncertain. Germline CDR1 SGDLS, CDR2 YYNGEE. Trimming pared 1 base from V and 0 bases from J, leaving 14 bases between. The CDR3 contains 17 residues. The CDR3 bases are TGTGCCAGCAGCGTATACAGTTATGAAAGCTCTGGAAACACCATATATTTT. Translation: CASSVYSYESSGNTIYF.

The chain carries TRBV5-1 and TRBJ2-3; D may be TRBD2 (6 bases). Germline CDR1 and CDR2: SGHRS and YFSETQ. The germline V and J ends were trimmed by 0 bases and 0 bases, with 8 bases remaining between them. The CDR3 extends over 15 amino acids. The CDR3 loop is CASSLVGTSTDTQYF. The CDR3 nucleotides read TGCGCCAGCAGCTTGGTTGGGACTAGCACAGATACGCAGTATTTT.

The rearrangement uses TRBV7-9 and TRBJ1-5, with unresolved D. Germline CDR1 and CDR2: SEHNR and FQNEAQ (reference sequence). Trimming stripped 5 bases from V and 5 bases from J, with 10 bases between. The CDR3 length is 13 residues. CDR3 loop: CASSPREYQPQHF. In nucleotides, the CDR3 is TGTGCCAGCAGCCCGCGGGAGTATCAGCCCCAGCATTTT.

By share of the sample, this clonotype is medium-sized. This chain links TRBV20-1 with TRBJ2-7; 9 bases agree with TRBD2. Unmatched junction bases numbered 6, after V lost 4 bases and J lost 5 bases. CDR3 length: 13 amino acids. Germline CDR1 and CDR2: DFQATT and SNEGSKA (reference sequence). Here the CDR3 reads CSATRSGSHEQYF. CDR3 coding DNA: TGCAGTGCTACTCGTAGCGGGAGCCACGAGCAGTACTTC.